Given below is one TCR beta chain in context. The antigen is undetermined. Vbeta (60) and Jbeta (13) primers were used in the PCR. Clones were read by immunoSEQ multiplex PCR, and TCRdb kept only the in-frame ones, dropping some. The sample lists some 150,000 clones; roughly 74% were seen once. The sample is drawn from a study of cytomegalovirus exposure and HLA in healthy donors. The germline V gene has CDR1 SGHDT and CDR2 YYEEEE. The CDR3 is 15 residues long. The V end was cut by 1 base, the J end by 3 bases, with 11 bases between. Study-wide findings and caveats: The presence/absence work took it that sequencing depth was about the same across donors. Later on, a genetic analysis was performed. It linked a missense variant in DCLRE1C with V- and J-gene trimming of TCR beta.

The V and J genes are TRBV5-6 and TRBJ2-1, with no clear D. The source of this sequence is a man in his forties in good health and CMV-seronegative. Sequencing was performed on PBMCs. In DNA, the CDR3 is TGTGCCAGCAGCTTGTTTTCGTCAGACTACAATGAGCAGTTCTTC. Translating it yields CASSLFSSDYNEQFF.